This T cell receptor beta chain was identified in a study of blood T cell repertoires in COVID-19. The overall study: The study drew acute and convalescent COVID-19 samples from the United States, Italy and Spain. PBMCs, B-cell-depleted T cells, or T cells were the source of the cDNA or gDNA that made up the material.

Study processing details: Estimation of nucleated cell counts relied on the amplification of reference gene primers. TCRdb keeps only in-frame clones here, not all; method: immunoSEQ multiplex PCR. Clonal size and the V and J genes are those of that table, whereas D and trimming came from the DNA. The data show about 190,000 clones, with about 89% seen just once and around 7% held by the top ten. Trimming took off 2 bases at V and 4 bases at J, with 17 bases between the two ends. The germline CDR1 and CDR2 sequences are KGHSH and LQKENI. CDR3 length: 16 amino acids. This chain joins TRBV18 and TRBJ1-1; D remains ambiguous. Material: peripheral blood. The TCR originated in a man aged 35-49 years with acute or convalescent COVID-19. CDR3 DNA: TGTGCCAGCTCACCAATAAGCGGAGGGAGGTTCACTGAAGCTTTCTTT. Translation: CASSPISGGRFTEAFF. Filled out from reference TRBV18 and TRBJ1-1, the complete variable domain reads NAGVMQNPRHLVRRRGQEARLRCSPMKGHSHVYWYRQLPEEGLKFMVYLQKENIIDESGMPKERFSAEFPKEGPSILRIQQVVRGDSAAYFCASSPISGGRFTEAFFGQGTRLTVV.